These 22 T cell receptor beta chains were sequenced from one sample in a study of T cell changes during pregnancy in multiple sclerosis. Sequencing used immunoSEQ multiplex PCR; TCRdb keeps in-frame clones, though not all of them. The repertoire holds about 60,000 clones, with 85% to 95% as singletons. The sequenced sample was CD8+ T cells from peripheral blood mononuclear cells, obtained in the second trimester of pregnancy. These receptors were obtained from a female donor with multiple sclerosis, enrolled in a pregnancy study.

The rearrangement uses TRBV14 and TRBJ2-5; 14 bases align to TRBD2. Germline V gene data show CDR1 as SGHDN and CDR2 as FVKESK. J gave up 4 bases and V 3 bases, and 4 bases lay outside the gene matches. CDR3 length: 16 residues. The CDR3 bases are TGTGCCAGCAGCCAGTGGACTAGCGGGAGGCGAGAGACCCAGTACTTC. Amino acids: CASSQWTSGRRETQYF.

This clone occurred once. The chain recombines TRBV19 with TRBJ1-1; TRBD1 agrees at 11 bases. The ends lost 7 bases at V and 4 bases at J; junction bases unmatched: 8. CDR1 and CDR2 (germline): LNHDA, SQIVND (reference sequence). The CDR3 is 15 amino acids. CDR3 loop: CASTMGQGGITEAFF. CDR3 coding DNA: TGTGCCAGTACCATGGGACAGGGGGGCATCACTGAAGCTTTCTTT.

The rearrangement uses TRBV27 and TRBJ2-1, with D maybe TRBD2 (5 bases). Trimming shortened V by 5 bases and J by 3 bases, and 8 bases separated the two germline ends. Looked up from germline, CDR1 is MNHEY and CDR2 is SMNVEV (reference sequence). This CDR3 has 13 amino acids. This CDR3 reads CASSGLGYNEQFF. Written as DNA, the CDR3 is TGTGCCAGCAGTGGACTTGGCTACAATGAGCAGTTCTTC.

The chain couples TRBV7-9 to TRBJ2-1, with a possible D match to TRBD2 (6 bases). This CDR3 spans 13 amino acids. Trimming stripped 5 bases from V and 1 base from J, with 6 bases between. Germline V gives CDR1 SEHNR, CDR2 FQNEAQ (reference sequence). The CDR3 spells CASSGGSYNEQFF. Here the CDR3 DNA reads TGTGCCAGCAGCGGGGGGTCCTACAATGAGCAGTTCTTC.

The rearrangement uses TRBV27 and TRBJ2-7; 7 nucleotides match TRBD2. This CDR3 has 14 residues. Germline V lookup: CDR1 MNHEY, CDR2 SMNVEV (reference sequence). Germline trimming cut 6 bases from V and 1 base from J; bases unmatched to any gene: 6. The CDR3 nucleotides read TGTGCCAGCAGGGGGAGGGGTAGGTCCTACGAGCAGTACTTC. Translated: CASRGRGRSYEQYF.

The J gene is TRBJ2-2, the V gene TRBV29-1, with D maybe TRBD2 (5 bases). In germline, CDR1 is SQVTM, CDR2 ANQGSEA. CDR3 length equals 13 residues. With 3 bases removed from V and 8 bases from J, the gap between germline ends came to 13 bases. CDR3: CSVEEVVGGELFF. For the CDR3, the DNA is TGCAGCGTTGAGGAGGTGGTTGGGGGGGAGCTGTTTTTT.

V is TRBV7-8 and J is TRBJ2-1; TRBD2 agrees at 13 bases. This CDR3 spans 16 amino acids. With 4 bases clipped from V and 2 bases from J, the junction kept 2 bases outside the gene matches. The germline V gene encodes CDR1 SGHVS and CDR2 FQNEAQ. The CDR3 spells CASSSGLAGTYNEQFF. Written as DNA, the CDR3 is TGTGCCAGCAGCTCGGGACTAGCGGGAACCTACAATGAGCAGTTCTTC.

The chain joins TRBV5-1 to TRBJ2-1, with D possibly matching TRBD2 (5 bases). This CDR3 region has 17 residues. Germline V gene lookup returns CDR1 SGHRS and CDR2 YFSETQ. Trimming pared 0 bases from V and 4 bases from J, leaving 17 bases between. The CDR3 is CASSLGSVSGSYNEQFF. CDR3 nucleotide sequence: TGCGCCAGCAGCTTGGGTTCGGTTTCGGGGAGTTACAATGAGCAGTTCTTC.

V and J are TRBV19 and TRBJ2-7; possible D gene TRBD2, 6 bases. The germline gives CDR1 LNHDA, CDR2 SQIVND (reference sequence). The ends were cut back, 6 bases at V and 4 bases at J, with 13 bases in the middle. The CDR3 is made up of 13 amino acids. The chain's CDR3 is CASSPGLQYEQYF. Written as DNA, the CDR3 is TGTGCCAGTAGCCCGGGACTCCAATACGAGCAGTACTTC.

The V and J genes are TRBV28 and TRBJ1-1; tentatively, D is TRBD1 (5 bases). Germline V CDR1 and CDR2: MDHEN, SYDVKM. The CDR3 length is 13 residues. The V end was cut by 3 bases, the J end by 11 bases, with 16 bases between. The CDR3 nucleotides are TGTGCCAGCAGTTTCCGCGGGGGAATAAATGCTTTCTTT. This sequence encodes CASSFRGGINAFF.

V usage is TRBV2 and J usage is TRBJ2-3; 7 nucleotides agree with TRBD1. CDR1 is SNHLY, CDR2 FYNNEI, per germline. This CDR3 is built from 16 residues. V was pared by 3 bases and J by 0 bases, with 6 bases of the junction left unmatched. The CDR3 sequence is CASSDPGGESTDTQYF. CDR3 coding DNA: TGTGCCAGCAGTGACCCAGGGGGAGAGAGCACAGATACGCAGTATTTT.

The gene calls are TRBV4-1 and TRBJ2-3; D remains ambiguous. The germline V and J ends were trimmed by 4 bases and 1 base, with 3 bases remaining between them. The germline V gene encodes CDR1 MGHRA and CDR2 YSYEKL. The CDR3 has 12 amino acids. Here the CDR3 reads CASSRGTDTQYF. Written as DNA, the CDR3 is TGCGCCAGCAGCCGAGGCACAGATACGCAGTATTTT.

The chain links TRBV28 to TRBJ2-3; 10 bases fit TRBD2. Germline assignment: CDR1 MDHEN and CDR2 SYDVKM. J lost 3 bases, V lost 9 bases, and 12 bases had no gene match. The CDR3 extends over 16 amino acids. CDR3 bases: TGTGCCAGTCCCCCCCCCACTAGCGGGATGACAGATACGCAGTATTTT. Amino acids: CASPPPTSGMTDTQYF.

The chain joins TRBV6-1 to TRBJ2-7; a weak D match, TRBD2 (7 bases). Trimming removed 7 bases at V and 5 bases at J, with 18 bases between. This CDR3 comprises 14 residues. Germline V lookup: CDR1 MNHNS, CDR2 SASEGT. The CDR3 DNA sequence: TGTGCCAGCACAGGGGAGGGGGGCCTTGACGAGCAGTACTTC. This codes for CASTGEGGLDEQYF.

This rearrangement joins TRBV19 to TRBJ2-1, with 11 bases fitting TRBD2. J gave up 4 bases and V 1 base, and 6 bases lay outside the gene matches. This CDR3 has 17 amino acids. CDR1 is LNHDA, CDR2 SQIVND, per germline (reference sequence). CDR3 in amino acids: CASSIGQGLAEYNEQFF. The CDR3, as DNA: TGTGCCAGTAGTATAGGCCAGGGACTAGCGGAATACAATGAGCAGTTCTTC.

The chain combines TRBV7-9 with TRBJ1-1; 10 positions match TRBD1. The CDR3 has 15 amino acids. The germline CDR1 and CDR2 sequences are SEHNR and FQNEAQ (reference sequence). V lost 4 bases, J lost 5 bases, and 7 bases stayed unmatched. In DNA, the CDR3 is TGTGCCAGCAGCTCAACCGGGACAGGGGTGACTGAAGCTTTCTTT. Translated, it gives CASSSTGTGVTEAFF.

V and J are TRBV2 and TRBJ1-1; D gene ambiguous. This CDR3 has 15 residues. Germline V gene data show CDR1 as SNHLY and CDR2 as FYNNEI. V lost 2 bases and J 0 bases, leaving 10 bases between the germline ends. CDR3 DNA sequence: TGTGCCAGCAGTGAAAGTAGGAGGTTGAACACTGAAGCTTTCTTT. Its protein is CASSESRRLNTEAFF.

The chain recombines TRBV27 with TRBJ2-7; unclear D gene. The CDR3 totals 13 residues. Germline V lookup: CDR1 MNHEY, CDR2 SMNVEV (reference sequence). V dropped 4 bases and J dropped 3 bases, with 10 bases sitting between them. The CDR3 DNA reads TGTGCCAGCAGTTATCGGGTCGACTACGAGCAGTACTTC. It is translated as CASSYRVDYEQYF.

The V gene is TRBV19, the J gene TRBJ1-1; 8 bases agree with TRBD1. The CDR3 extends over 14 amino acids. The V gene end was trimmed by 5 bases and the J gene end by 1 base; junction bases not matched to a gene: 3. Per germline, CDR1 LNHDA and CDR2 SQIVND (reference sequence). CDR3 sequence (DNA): TGTGCCAGTAGTGCCGGGACAGGGAACACTGAAGCTTTCTTT. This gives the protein CASSAGTGNTEAFF.

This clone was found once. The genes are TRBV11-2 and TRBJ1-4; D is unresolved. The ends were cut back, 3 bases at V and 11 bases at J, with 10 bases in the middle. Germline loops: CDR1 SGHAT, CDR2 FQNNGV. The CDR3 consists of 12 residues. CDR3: CASSLPPGKLFF. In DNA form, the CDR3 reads TGTGCCAGCAGCTTGCCCCCGGGGAAACTGTTTTTT.

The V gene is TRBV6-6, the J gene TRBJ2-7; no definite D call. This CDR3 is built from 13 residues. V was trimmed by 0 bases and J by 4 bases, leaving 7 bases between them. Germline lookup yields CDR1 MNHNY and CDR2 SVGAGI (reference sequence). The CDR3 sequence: CASSYSLSYEQYF. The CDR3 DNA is TGTGCCAGCAGTTACTCTTTATCTTACGAGCAGTACTTC.

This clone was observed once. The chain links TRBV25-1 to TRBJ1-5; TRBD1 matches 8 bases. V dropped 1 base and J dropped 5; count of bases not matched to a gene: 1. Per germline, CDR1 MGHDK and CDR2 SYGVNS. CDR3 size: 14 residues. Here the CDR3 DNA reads TGTGCCAGCAGTGAATTACAGGGGGATCAGCCCCAGCATTTT. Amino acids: CASSELQGDQPQHF.